Listed below are T cell receptor beta chains from one sample, sequenced in a study of T cells after yellow fever vaccination. TCRdb itself ran the 5' RACE reads through MiXCR, one entry per CDR3 protein. The data hold some 400,000 distinct CDR3 sequences, with roughly 6.1% observed a single time. This sample comprised PBMCs, obtained 5 days after the yellow fever booster vaccination. These receptors were obtained from a man aged 25 to 40 who received the YFV17D yellow fever vaccine. The conserved cysteine and the conserved F or W are not part of the CDR3 here. The D gene is left open where the match is weak. Clone size is shown for a subset of rows, as once, few, many or a class of expanded clone.

clone size	V gene	D gene	CDR3 protein
many	TRBV5-1	TRBD2	ASTLRERGGTYEQY
few	TRBV5-1	NA	ASSFHEEQY
many	TRBV19	NA	ASSIDRNSYNEQF
few	TRBV25-1	NA	ASSYSDYF
NA	TRBV6-2/TRBV6-3	TRBD2	ASTYPRTSGSIVVTGELF
NA	TRBV25-1	NA	ASRAQEETQY
many	TRBV5-1	NA	ASSLQGSGELF
many	TRBV7-2	TRBD2	ASSLRLAVLSGDTQY
many	TRBV6-2/TRBV6-3	NA	ASSYLGSYEQY
NA	TRBV28	NA	ASDQGGSSYEQY
NA	TRBV6-2/TRBV6-3	NA	ASSYYPGQSYEQY
NA	TRBV9	TRBD2	ASSEGGSSYNEQF
many	TRBV6-5	TRBD2	ASSYLAGGVYEQF
NA	TRBV10-2	TRBD1	ASSLPGQGQYEQY
many	TRBV5-1	TRBD1	ASNRDRLYNEQF
many	TRBV18	TRBD1	ASSGGQSSYNEQF
many	TRBV7-2	TRBD2	ASSGLGRAIDTQY
few	TRBV27	NA	ASRGISGEVIYEQF
few	TRBV29-1	NA	SVGRVHEQF
few	TRBV6-5	TRBD2	ASSYSGLATDTQY
many	TRBV20-1	TRBD1	SARDSLNQPQH
NA	TRBV5-5	TRBD1	ASSPQGRVTEAF
many	TRBV4-3	TRBD2	ASSQDWLAGADTQY
few	TRBV7-2	NA	ASSFGQPAPQETQY
many	TRBV24-1	TRBD1	ATSAGTVDYEQY
NA	TRBV7-6	NA	ASSNGAGNSPLH
NA	TRBV5-7	NA	ASSLISTYEQY
NA	TRBV20-1	TRBD2	SAKSGTKNTGELF
many	TRBV21-1	NA	ASSKRGRGKETQY
NA	TRBV5-1	NA	ASSLGVTATIETQY
NA	TRBV7-7	TRBD2	ASSLGLAGTSDTQY
many	TRBV28	NA	ASISLGSDPEQY
many	TRBV7-9	NA	ASSLATYNEQF
many	TRBV7-6	NA	ASNFGERADTQY
NA	TRBV7-2	NA	ASSALKSLSEQY
few	TRBV9	TRBD2	ASSVGGGRGHYNEQF
many	TRBV27	NA	ASSLSRNYGYT
many	TRBV27	TRBD1	ASSWGQRNTEAF
many	TRBV29-1	TRBD2	GSSGWEGGTDTQY
NA	TRBV10-1	NA	ASSGPASTDTQY
many	TRBV3-1	NA	ASSLAAGGETQY
many	TRBV10-3	TRBD2	AISGGGAANTGELF
few	TRBV5-4	TRBD1	ASSLCDRAWNQPQH
few	TRBV7-2	NA	ASRGGGQSSYEQY